This T cell receptor beta chain is from a study of T cells in Graves' hyperthyroidism and ophthalmopathy. Remarks on this clonotype: Its antigen is currently unknown.

Findings and caveats of the study: Most clonotypes that expanded in the thyroid above 0.001 also showed up in blood.

The investigators amplified TCR beta CDR3 regions from RNA transcripts. An initial round of RT-PCR targeting the TCR CDR3 relied on the HTBI primer set. Each CDR3 protein is one row after TCRdb ran MiXCR on the multiplex PCR reads. The data show over 550,000 distinct CDR3 sequences, with approximately 15% seen just once and under 20% held by the top ten. The CDR3 loop spans 13 amino acids. Trimming left V 0 bases short and J 4 bases short, with 6 bases between. The germline gives CDR1 LNHNV, CDR2 YYDKDF (reference sequence). For Graves' hyperthyroidism to be stable, ophthalmopathy could not progress within 18 months. Exclusion of patients followed from uncontrolled infection, other autoimmune disease, pregnancy or lactation. Diagnoses were made from clinical symptoms, serum measures (thyroxine and TRAb), thyroid ultrasound and orbital computed tomography.

V is TRBV15 and J is TRBJ1-2; D is uncertain. The source is a woman between 18 and 29 years old with Graves' hyperthyroidism. The sample was blood. The CDR3 spells CATSRDRRYGYTF. The DNA of the CDR3 is TGTGCCACCAGCAGAGACAGACGCTATGGCTACACCTTC. Variable domain in full (rest from reference TRBV15 and TRBJ1-2): DAMVIQNPRYQVTQFGKPVTLSCSQTLNHNVMYWYQQKSSQAPKLLFHYYDKDFNNEADTPDNFQSRRPNTSFCFLDIRSPGLGDTAMYLCATSRDRRYGYTFGSGTRLTVV.